This entry features one TCR beta chain sequence. TCRdb re-derived calls from the 5' RACE reads in MiXCR, one entry per CDR3 protein. The table records around 340,000 distinct CDR3 sequences, 10% to 15% of them present only once. This sample is part of a study of T-cell memory formation after mild COVID-19. The sequencing input was PBMCs or a T cell subset sorted from them (not recorded which). This receptor was identified in a man aged 18 to 35 who had mild COVID-19 (a few samples of this study predate the infection). Cell type and time point are not known.

As DNA, the CDR3 is TGTGCCAGCAGTCATAAGGGCAGATACACCTACAATGAGCAGTTCTTC. Translation: CASSHKGRYTYNEQFF. The chain is built from TRBV7-2 and TRBJ2-1; D gene uncertain. This CDR3 spans 16 amino acids. V lost 6 bases and J 2 bases, leaving 17 bases between the germline ends. Germline V gene sequence: CDR1 SGHTA, CDR2 FQGNSA.